The 4 T cell receptor beta chains reported below all come from one sample, sequenced in a study of Ad26.COV2.S vaccination and SARS-CoV-2 variants. Treatment specified: about 20 received Ad26.COV2.S at low or high dose, single or two shots; about 5 received placebo; per-sample allocation not given. The study sampled participants on day 63 after the first vaccine or placebo injection. Assay: immunoSEQ multiplex PCR; the TCRdb copy retains only in-frame clones and omits some. The sample yields fewer than 500,000 clones, 80% to 90% seen once. This sample comprised peripheral blood, obtained in a trial of Ad26.COV2.S vaccine versus placebo. The receptors stem from a person between 18 and 65 years old who received the Ad26.COV2.S COVID-19 vaccine or a placebo.

V is TRBV4-3 and J is TRBJ1-6; unclear D gene. Deletions cut 3 bases from V and 5 bases from J, with 17 bases between. This CDR3 comprises 17 residues. Germline V gene data show CDR1 as LGHNA and CDR2 as YSLEER. The CDR3 DNA is TGCGCCAGCAGCCACGGACCGCTCGGGGATGATAATTCACCCCTCCACTTT. Amino acid sequence: CASSHGPLGDDNSPLHF.

The V call is TRBV21-1, the J call TRBJ2-2; no check of the table's D call, TRBD1, against the DNA was made. TRBV21-1 is annotated as a pseudogene. The CDR3 runs 16 residues. Here the CDR3 DNA reads TGTGCCAGCACAGAGACAGGCGGAAGGAACACCGGGGAGCTGTTTTTT. Protein sequence: CASTETGGRNTGELFF.

The chain uses TRBV18 and TRBJ2-3; 9 bases map to TRBD2. This CDR3 comprises 16 residues. Trimming took 6 bases from V and 5 from J; bases not matched to a gene: 12. From germline, CDR1 is KGHSH and CDR2 LQKENI. DNA of the CDR3: TGTGCCAGCTCCCCCGTTGCGGGGGGGCCTGGAGATACGCAGTATTTT. Amino acid sequence: CASSPVAGGPGDTQYF.

This clone showed up just a few times. In DNA, the CDR3 is TGTGCCAGCTCACCGAGGCAGGGGGCGAGTTCCAAAAACATTCAGTACTTC. Translated: CASSPRQGASSKNIQYF. V gene TRBV18 combines with J gene TRBJ2-4; 8 nucleotides align to TRBD1. Germline trimming cut 3 bases from V and 2 bases from J; bases unmatched to any gene: 9. The CDR3 has 17 amino acids. CDR1 is KGHSH and CDR2 is LQKENI in the germline V gene.